The clone carrying this TCR beta chain has at least ten counts. The antigen is unknown. Generated by immunoSEQ multiplex PCR, the TCRdb table keeps only in-frame clones and is missing some. The sample holds under 850,000 clones, just under 75% seen once. Splitting of CD4+ cells produced CD45RA+ naive and CD45RA-negative memory subsets. The sample is drawn from a study of shared clonotypes between healthy human individuals. About the study: With ages of 18 to 49, the donors were a couple of women and a few men. Study-wide findings and caveats: Clonotypes shared by all four sorted-subset donors had higher generation probabilities than non-shared clonotypes.

V lost 6 bases and J 6 bases, leaving 14 bases between the germline ends. CDR3 length: 14 residues. Per germline, CDR1 MNHNY and CDR2 SVGAGI (reference sequence). This sequence originates from a woman aged 25-40 years in good health. The chain has TRBV6-6 and TRBJ1-4; TRBD1 might be the D (5 bases). Material: memory CD4+ T cells sorted from blood. Specified subset: CD45RA-negative fraction. Here the CDR3 DNA reads TGTGCCAGCAGGTCGGAGGGGATGGATGAAAAACTGTTTTTT. It is translated as CASRSEGMDEKLFF.